Presented here are 20 T cell receptor beta chains from one specimen sequenced in a study of OX40 agonist ivuxolimab in advanced cancers. Profiled with immunoSEQ multiplex PCR; TCRdb holds only in-frame clones, not every one. The sample carries about 13,000 clones, over 70% recorded once. Sample: CD4+ or CD8+ T cells sorted from blood, taken in a trial of the OX40 agonist ivuxolimab. Receptor source: an adult with an advanced solid tumor such as melanoma, head and neck, liver or kidney cancer.

This clone was recorded a few times. The chain has TRBV11-1 and TRBJ2-5; no firm D call. The germline gives CDR1 SGHAT, CDR2 FQDESV (reference sequence). The CDR3 consists of 15 residues. Trimming removed 4 bases from V and 1 base from J, with 13 bases in between. For the CDR3, the DNA is TGTGCCAGCAGCTGGCGTGGGGTTGGCCAAGAGACCCAGTACTTC. This codes for CASSWRGVGQETQYF.

This chain connects TRBV7-9 to TRBJ2-7, with D possibly being TRBD1 (6 bases). In germline, CDR1 is SEHNR, CDR2 FQNEAQ (reference sequence). Deletions cut 7 bases from V and 3 bases from J, with 22 bases between. This CDR3 contains 16 residues. CDR3 bases: TGTGCCAGCACCGACCCAACGAAGGGGGTTCGCTACGAGCAGTACTTC. This encodes CASTDPTKGVRYEQYF.

This clone was observed once. The chain links TRBV6-1 to TRBJ1-3; no firm D call. The CDR3 loop spans 13 amino acids. Trimming cost V 6 bases and J 3 bases, with 9 bases left between them. Germline V gene data show CDR1 as MNHNS and CDR2 as SASEGT. The CDR3 sequence: CASSWASGNTIYF. CDR3 nucleotide sequence: TGTGCCAGCAGCTGGGCCAGTGGAAACACCATATATTTT.

The J gene is TRBJ2-7, the V gene TRBV6-1; D unresolved. This CDR3 has 14 residues. Germline CDR1 and CDR2: MNHNS and SASEGT. V was shortened by 6 bases and J by 3 bases, with 15 bases between the two germline ends. The CDR3 region is CASRLIAPGYEQYF. In nucleotides, the CDR3 is TGTGCCAGCAGGTTGATAGCTCCGGGCTACGAGCAGTACTTC.

This chain uses TRBV11-1 with TRBJ1-6; 10 nucleotides line up with TRBD1. This CDR3 comprises 12 residues. Germline CDR1 SGHAT, CDR2 FQDESV (reference sequence). The ends lost 10 bases at V and 8 bases at J; junction bases unmatched: 2. The CDR3 protein is CATGTGDSPLHF. The DNA of the CDR3 is TGTGCCACCGGGACAGGGGATTCACCCCTCCACTTT.

This chain uses TRBV11-2 with TRBJ2-4; D remains ambiguous. Germline V gives CDR1 SGHAT, CDR2 FQNNGV. The CDR3 loop spans 17 amino acids. Deletions cut 4 bases from V and 0 bases from J, with 16 bases between. This CDR3 reads CASSYPHRAVAKNIQYF. The CDR3, as DNA: TGTGCCAGCAGCTACCCACACCGTGCCGTAGCCAAAAACATTCAGTACTTC. Full variable domain (missing parts from reference TRBV11-2 and TRBJ2-4): EAGVAQSPRYKIIEKRQSVAFWCNPISGHATLYWYQQILGQGPKLLIQFQNNGVVDDSQLPKDRFSAERLKGVDSTLKIQPAKLEDSAVYLCASSYPHRAVAKNIQYFGAGTRLSVL.

This clone has a single count. The V gene is TRBV4-1, the J gene TRBJ2-3, with 8 bases fitting TRBD2. V shed 0 bases, J shed 0 bases, and the junction held 5 bases outside the gene matches. There are 17 residues in the CDR3. Germline CDR1 reads MGHRA; CDR2 reads YSYEKL. The CDR3 nucleotides are TGCGCCAGCAGCCAAGATCCACCGGGGGGGAGCACAGATACGCAGTATTTT. This codes for CASSQDPPGGSTDTQYF.

This sequence joins TRBV6-1 and TRBJ1-1; D ambiguous. V was pared by 8 bases and J by 6 bases, with 10 bases between. The CDR3 totals 11 residues. The germline CDR1 and CDR2 sequences are MNHNS and SASEGT. The CDR3 coding sequence is TGTGCCAGCTGGAGGTGGGCTGAAGCTTTCTTT. Translated: CASWRWAEAFF.

J is TRBJ2-7 and V is TRBV6-1; 8 bases fit TRBD2. The CDR3 runs 15 residues. CDR1 MNHNS and CDR2 SASEGT come from the germline V gene. V shed 5 bases, J shed 7 bases, and the junction held 13 bases outside the gene matches. The CDR3 nucleotides read TGTGCCAGCAGTCAAAGCGGGAGCGTTCTAGAAGAGCAGTACTTC. Its protein product is CASSQSGSVLEEQYF.

The chain is built from TRBV6-7 and TRBJ1-6; D is ambiguous. TRBV6-7 is an ORF for which the function is uncertain. Trimming shortened V by 6 bases and J by 1 base, and 13 bases separated the two germline ends. The CDR3 runs to 16 residues. The CDR3 loop is CASREKGQSYNSPLHF. Here the CDR3 DNA reads TGTGCCAGCAGAGAGAAAGGTCAGTCCTATAATTCACCCCTCCACTTT.

V and J are TRBV2 and TRBJ2-7, with TRBD2 as a possible D gene (6 bases). CDR3 length equals 15 residues. Germline V lookup: CDR1 SNHLY, CDR2 FYNNEI. V was cut by 2 bases and J by 2 bases, with 13 bases left in between. CDR3 sequence: CASSEKTGAPYEQYF. The DNA of the CDR3 is TGTGCCAGCAGTGAAAAAACGGGAGCCCCCTACGAGCAGTACTTC.

The rearrangement uses TRBV11-1 and TRBJ1-1; D is undetermined. V was shortened by 8 bases and J by 4 bases, with 11 bases between the two germline ends. The CDR3 has 12 amino acids. Germline CDR1 reads SGHAT; CDR2 reads FQDESV (reference sequence). DNA for the CDR3: TGTGCCAGCGCCTTATGGGGCACTGAAGCTTTCTTT. This gives the protein CASALWGTEAFF.

The J gene is TRBJ1-4, the V gene TRBV7-9; a weak D match, TRBD1 (5 bases). This CDR3 contains 14 residues. The germline V gene has CDR1 SEHNR and CDR2 FQNEAQ (reference sequence). Trimming pared 7 bases from V and 11 bases from J, leaving 20 bases between. The CDR3 protein is CASTPLWGDAKLFF. CDR3 DNA: TGTGCCAGCACCCCCTTATGGGGGGACGCTAAACTGTTTTTT.

This chain connects TRBV7-9 to TRBJ1-1, with TRBD1 matching 7 bases. Germline loops: CDR1 SEHNR, CDR2 FQNEAQ (reference sequence). J gave up 0 bases and V 3 bases, and 10 bases lay outside the gene matches. The CDR3 contains 17 residues. The CDR3 DNA sequence: TGTGCCAGCAGCTTTCCGACAGGGAATCTCATGAACACTGAAGCTTTCTTT. This encodes CASSFPTGNLMNTEAFF.

The CDR3, as DNA: TGCAGCGACGACGGAGCGGGGGGCTACACTGAAGCTTTCTTT. Amino acids: CSDDGAGGYTEAFF. The J gene is TRBJ1-1, the V gene TRBV29-1; tentatively, D is TRBD1 (6 bases). The CDR3 is made up of 14 amino acids. The V end was cut by 7 bases, the J end by 3 bases, with 18 bases between. Germline V CDR1 and CDR2: SQVTM, ANQGSEA.

This rearrangement joins TRBV6-5 to TRBJ2-1; D remains ambiguous. V dropped 0 bases and J dropped 10 bases, with 13 bases sitting between them. CDR3 length: 14 amino acids. Per the germline V gene, CDR1 is MNHEY and CDR2 is SVGAGI. CDR3 region: CASSYSVSSQEQFF. For the CDR3, the DNA is TGTGCCAGCAGTTACTCGGTCTCGTCGCAGGAGCAGTTCTTC.

The CDR3 spells CASTWGMAGDTQYF. The CDR3 region has the DNA TGTGCCAGCACCTGGGGGATGGCAGGAGATACGCAGTATTTT. The rearrangement joins TRBV7-2 to TRBJ2-3, with D possibly called TRBD1 or TRBD2 (5 bases each). With 7 bases removed from V and 5 bases from J, the gap between germline ends came to 16 bases. Germline V gene sequence: CDR1 SGHTA, CDR2 FQGNSA. The CDR3 length is 14 residues. The whole variable domain, filled in from reference TRBV7-2 and TRBJ2-3, reads GAGVSQSPSNKVTEKGKDVELRCDPISGHTALYWYRQSLGQGLEFLIYFQGNSAPDKSGLPSDRFSAERTGGSVSTLTIQRTQQEDSAVYLCASTWGMAGDTQYFGPGTRLTVL.

The chain recombines TRBV30 with TRBJ2-5, with D perhaps matching TRBD2 (6 bases). CDR1 and CDR2 (germline): GTSNPN, SVGIG (reference sequence). The length of the CDR3 is 13 residues. Between the trimmed V and J ends, which lost 5 bases and 4 bases, there was a span of 14 bases. CDR3 protein: CAWGAGGIETQYF. In DNA, the CDR3 is TGTGCCTGGGGAGCTGGGGGGATAGAGACCCAGTACTTC.

CDR3 amino acids: CASSTSLNEQFF. The CDR3 nucleotides are TGTGCCAGCAGCACCTCCCTGAATGAGCAGTTCTTC. The chain is built from TRBV11-2 and TRBJ2-1; D unclear. Germline V lookup: CDR1 SGHAT, CDR2 FQNNGV. The CDR3 has 12 amino acids. Trimming shortened V by 5 bases and J by 7 bases, and 9 bases separated the two germline ends.

V usage is TRBV7-2 and J usage is TRBJ2-1, with 7 positions matching TRBD2. V dropped 5 bases and J dropped 4; count of bases not matched to a gene: 17. In germline, CDR1 is SGHTA, CDR2 FQGNSA. This CDR3 has 18 residues. The CDR3 spells CASSDRGRPGLLYNEQFF. The CDR3, as DNA: TGTGCCAGCAGCGATCGTGGTAGGCCGGGACTACTATACAATGAGCAGTTCTTC.